A selection of T cell receptor beta chains follows, all from one sample in a study of siplizumab effects on memory and regulatory T cells. The data were produced by immunoSEQ multiplex PCR, yet TCRdb's version contains in-frame clones alone and is incomplete. Seen here are fewer than 120,000 clones, 92% observed once, and the top ten hold 1.3%. The sequenced sample consisted of CD4+ T cells sorted from blood. The receptors derive from a human donor in good health. The conserved cysteine and the conserved F or W are not part of the CDR3 here. Expanded clones get a size class; other rows say once, few or many, or leave the size out.

clone_size	v_call	j_call	cdr3_aa
NA	TRBV18	TRBJ1-5	ASSPVGNRGLNQPQH
NA	TRBV6-5	TRBJ1-2	ASSFAGTGIVYGYT
NA	TRBV7-7	TRBJ2-1	ASSLDRGNEQF
NA	TRBV18	TRBJ2-2	ASSPPSSGELF
NA	TRBV6-5	TRBJ1-5	ASRSTGLSNQPQH
NA	TRBV6-5	TRBJ1-2	ASSYSGTGSYGYT
NA	TRBV5-6	TRBJ1-6	ASSWDTVAGSPLH
NA	TRBV21-1	TRBJ2-7	ASRTRDSLSYEQY
NA	TRBV7-9	TRBJ2-7	ASSSPRTSFYEQY
NA	TRBV6-6	TRBJ1-5	ASSYSRSNQPQH
NA	TRBV4-2	TRBJ1-2	ASSQTHDTNYGYT
NA	TRBV6-1	TRBJ2-5	ASSRTGNGQETQY
NA	TRBV6-4	TRBJ2-7	ASSDSLMGGSYEQY
NA	TRBV19	TRBJ2-1	ASSPVGAYNEQF
NA	TRBV12-5	TRBJ1-5	ASGPSGANQPQH
once	TRBV5-8	TRBJ2-7	ASRERTGGLYEQY
NA	TRBV9	TRBJ2-7	ASSFRDSSYEQY
NA	TRBV7-3	TRBJ1-3	ASSQGGVRGGNTIY
NA	TRBV7-9	TRBJ1-2	ASGDRSYGYT
NA	TRBV11-2	TRBJ2-3	ASSPNWGADTQY
NA	TRBV18	TRBJ1-1	ASSPPDRGLNTEAF
NA	TRBV7-2	TRBJ2-7	ASSPSSGFFSEQY
NA	TRBV11-2	TRBJ2-2	ASTRGSGGELF
NA	TRBV7-6	TRBJ2-7	ASSLGPAGGSYEQY
NA	TRBV7-3	TRBJ2-7	ASSGTGELEQY
NA	TRBV11-1	TRBJ2-1	ASSSFANEQF
NA	TRBV5-1	TRBJ2-5	ASSSTRPGVQETQY
NA	TRBV5-4	TRBJ2-4	ASSLAETGGKNIQY
NA	TRBV5-1	TRBJ1-4	ASSSTGATNEKLF
NA	TRBV7-8	TRBJ1-2	ASSLMSGPPNYGYT
NA	TRBV7-2	TRBJ2-2	ASSLGGVTGELF
NA	TRBV18	TRBJ2-3	ASSPPSGADTQY
once	TRBV6-5	TRBJ2-3	ASSYSGQGGTDTQY
NA	TRBV18	TRBJ1-1	ASSPSQGNTEAF
NA	TRBV6-5	TRBJ1-1	ASKTGDTEAF
NA	TRBV7-8	TRBJ2-6	ASSLGFSGANVLT
NA	TRBV7-9	TRBJ1-5	ASSLDGGSNQPQH
NA	TRBV11-2	TRBJ2-6	ASSLDAGYGANVLT
NA	TRBV18	TRBJ2-7	ASSPSTSGSDEQY
NA	TRBV2	TRBJ2-7	ASNREGRYEQY
NA	TRBV6-6	TRBJ1-2	ASSRTETQGNGYT
NA	TRBV10-3	TRBJ2-1	AINKGTGGKQF